What follows are 16 T cell receptor beta chains derived from one specimen sequenced in a study of esophageal squamous cell carcinoma under preoperative chemotherapy. Time point denoted: after preoperative PTX-NDP chemotherapy. One entry per CDR3 protein results from TCRdb running MiXCR on the PCR reads. This repertoire shows around 19,000 distinct CDR3 sequences, roughly 46% found once; its top ten account for under 35%. The specimen was obtained from a patient given preoperative chemotherapy. All receptors come from a human donor with esophageal squamous cell carcinoma. The donor label of this sample is uncertain.

The chain links TRBV12-3 or TRBV12-4 to TRBJ2-1, with 8 bases fitting TRBD2. V shed 1 base, J shed 8 bases, and the junction held 4 bases outside the gene matches. The CDR3 length is 14 residues. The CDR3 DNA reads as TGTGCCAGCAGTTTAGTAGCGGGAAGGGATGAGCAGTTCTTC. It specifies CASSLVAGRDEQFF.

V gene TRBV7-2 combines with J gene TRBJ2-3, with D perhaps being TRBD1 or TRBD2 (6 bases each). Germline CDR1 is SGHTA and CDR2 is FQGNSA. Between the trimmed V and J ends, which lost 11 bases and 5 bases, there was a span of 23 bases. This CDR3 contains 15 residues. The DNA of the CDR3 is TGTGCCGGGGGGCTCGGGAGCTCCAGCGAAGATACGCAGTATTTT. This codes for CAGGLGSSSEDTQYF.

V and J are TRBV7-2 and TRBJ1-2; a weak D match, TRBD1 (5 bases). V gave up 4 bases and J gave up 4 bases, with 13 bases separating them. The CDR3 is 14 amino acids. CDR1 is SGHTA and CDR2 is FQGNSA in the germline V gene. The CDR3 region is CASSSTTVTYGYTF. The CDR3 nucleotides read TGTGCCAGCAGCTCCACGACAGTCACCTATGGCTACACCTTC.

This chain links TRBV7-6 with TRBJ2-2, with TRBD1 matching over 7 bases. CDR1 and CDR2 (germline): SGHVS, FNYEAQ. CDR3 length: 14 amino acids. Unmatched junction bases numbered 6, after V lost 5 bases and J lost 6 bases. In nucleotides, the CDR3 is TGTGCCAGCAGCGAACTTCAGGGGGCCGGGGAGCTGTTTTTT. It translates to CASSELQGAGELFF.

This clonotype was counted only a few times. This rearrangement joins TRBV5-1 to TRBJ1-1, with 9 bases lining up with TRBD1. The germline gives CDR1 SGHRS, CDR2 YFSETQ. V was pared by 4 bases and J by 5 bases, with 6 bases of the junction left unmatched. This CDR3 is built from 14 residues. The CDR3 spells CASSAQGARTEAFF. CDR3 nucleotides: TGCGCCAGCAGCGCACAGGGGGCTCGGACTGAAGCTTTCTTT.

This chain joins TRBV7-3 and TRBJ2-1, with a tentative D call TRBD1 (6 bases). The tail of the sequence fits TRBJ2-7 better, so the J call may be wrong. The germline V gene encodes CDR1 SGHTA and CDR2 FQGTGA. The length of the CDR3 is 15 residues. The CDR3 DNA reads as TGTGCCAGCAGCCCTCCCGGGGACACCTACAATGAGCAGTACTTC. Translated, it gives CASSPPGDTYNEQYF.

The rearrangement uses TRBV20-1 and TRBJ2-3, with TRBD2 matching over 7 bases. This CDR3 spans 16 amino acids. With 4 bases clipped from V and 0 bases from J, the junction kept 10 bases outside the gene matches. Germline V gene lookup returns CDR1 DFQATT and CDR2 SNEGSKA (reference sequence). CDR3 region: CSAIDTLTSSTDTQYF. As DNA, the CDR3 is TGCAGTGCTATAGATACCCTGACTAGCAGCACAGATACGCAGTATTTT.

The V and J genes are TRBV7-9 and TRBJ2-1; 11 bases align to TRBD2. The CDR3 length is 18 residues. The germline V gene encodes CDR1 SEHNR and CDR2 FQNEAQ (reference sequence). V shed 1 base, J shed 9 bases, and the junction held 14 bases outside the gene matches. CDR3 residues: CASSLVAWATSGKLEQFF. The CDR3 region has the DNA TGTGCCAGCAGCTTAGTCGCCTGGGCGACTAGCGGGAAGCTTGAGCAGTTCTTC.

The rearrangement links TRBV6-1 to TRBJ2-7; 10 nucleotides align to TRBD2. After removal of 9 bases from V and 3 bases from J, the junction contained 8 bases not matched to a gene. Germline V gene lookup returns CDR1 MNHNS and CDR2 SASEGT. CDR3 length equals 14 residues. DNA for the CDR3: TGTGCCAGAGGTCCGGGACTAGCGTACTACGAGCAGTACTTC. Translating it yields CARGPGLAYYEQYF.

On this clonotype itself: One end of the junction fails to match germline, which may point to a read error. The V and J genes are TRBV7-3 and TRBJ2-3; maybe TRBD2 (5 bases). This CDR3 is built from 14 residues. Germline V gene lookup returns CDR1 SGHTA and CDR2 FQGTGA. The CDR3 reads CASSLPAEESIQYF. The CDR3 nucleotides read TGTGCCAGCAGCCTCCCCGCGGAGGAATCCATCCAGTATTTC. Filled out from reference TRBV7-3 and TRBJ2-3, the complete variable domain reads GAGVSQTPSNKVTEKGKYVELRCDPISGHTALYWYRQSLGQGPEFLIYFQGTGAADDSGLPNDRFFAVRPEGSVSTLKIQRTERGDSAVYLCASSLPAEESIQYFGPGTRLTVL.

The chain carries TRBV7-8 and TRBJ2-1, with TRBD2 identical over 9 bases. Unmatched junction bases numbered 13, after V lost 5 bases and J lost 5 bases. CDR3 size: 17 residues. Germline lookup yields CDR1 SGHVS and CDR2 FQNEAQ. The CDR3 reads CASSRVSGRSGHNEQFF. CDR3 DNA sequence: TGTGCCAGCAGCAGAGTCAGCGGGAGGTCGGGTCACAATGAGCAGTTCTTC.

In its sample, this clonotype was seen many times. The chain carries TRBV6-1 and TRBJ1-5, with D possibly TRBD1 on 6 matching bases. Between the trimmed V and J ends, which lost 5 bases and 4 bases, there was a span of 12 bases. The V gene's germline CDR1 is MNHNS and CDR2 SASEGT. CDR3 length equals 14 residues. The CDR3 DNA reads as TGTGCCAGCAGTACGGGGGACACGAATCAGCCCCAGCATTTT. Residues: CASSTGDTNQPQHF.

The chain combines TRBV6-5 with TRBJ2-7; a weak D match, TRBD2 (7 bases). The CDR3 has 13 amino acids. V lost 2 bases and J lost 6, with 11 bases in between. CDR1 and CDR2 (germline): MNHEY, SVGAGI. The CDR3 bases are TGTGCCAGCAGTTACAGGGGGGGAGGCGAGCAGTACTTC. Translating gives CASSYRGGGEQYF.

This clonotype was seen more than once but under ten times. The chain uses TRBV4-1 and TRBJ2-5; D perhaps matches TRBD2 (5 bases). The CDR3 contains 14 residues. Germline loops: CDR1 MGHRA, CDR2 YSYEKL. Trimming removed 4 bases from V and 2 bases from J, with 11 bases in between. The CDR3 region is CASSLGLIQETQYF. CDR3 DNA: TGCGCCAGCAGCCTCGGACTCATTCAAGAGACCCAGTACTTC.

This clonotype appeared many times. The chain links TRBV10-3 to TRBJ2-1; D could derive from TRBD1 or TRBD2 (5 bases each). The CDR3 has 13 residues. In germline, CDR1 is ENHRY, CDR2 SYGVKD. Between the trimmed V and J ends, which lost 8 bases and 9 bases, there was a span of 17 bases. CDR3 sequence (DNA): TGTGCCATCTCCCAGGTCGGGACCGGTGAGCAGTTCTTC. Translated: CAISQVGTGEQFF.

The V gene is TRBV11-2, the J gene TRBJ2-1, with TRBD1 matching 9 bases. TRBJ2-2 matches the DNA end more closely, so the J call is doubtful. This CDR3 is 13 amino acids long. From germline, CDR1 is SGHAT and CDR2 FQNNGV. CDR3 protein: CASSTGQGNELFF. The CDR3 region has the DNA TGTGCCAGCAGCACTGGACAGGGGAATGAGCTGTTTTTT.